The next 3 T cell receptor beta chains were all read from a single sample in a study of CD8 T cells in ankylosing spondylitis. Each CDR3 protein gets one entry after TCRdb re-called the 5' RACE reads with MiXCR. The sample lists 200,000 or so distinct CDR3 sequences, 10% to 15% seen once, with approximately 11% in the top ten. Sequencing was performed on blood, either unsorted or a sorted T cell fraction (not recorded which). Every receptor here comes from a female donor with ankylosing spondylitis or in good health (not recorded which).

Remarks on this clonotype: This may come from a read error, since a much larger clone is one base off. This rearrangement joins TRBV3-1 to TRBJ2-1; 8 positions agree with TRBD2. Germline CDR1 and CDR2: LGHDT and YNNKEL (reference sequence). The CDR3 runs 19 residues. The chain's CDR3 is CAGSQDLYSSGLPNNEQFF. CDR3 nucleotides: TGTGCCGGCAGCCAAGATCTTTATTCTAGCGGGCTCCCTAACAATGAGCAGTTCTTC.

In this sample, this clonotype turned up many times. V and J are TRBV5-1 and TRBJ2-1; TRBD2 is a possible D gene (6 bases). Looked up from germline, CDR1 is SGHRS and CDR2 is YFSETQ. V was pared by 4 bases and J by 8 bases, with 16 bases between. The length of the CDR3 is 14 residues. The DNA for the CDR3 is TGCGCCAGCAGCGTGCGATTTCCGGGGGATGAGCAGTTCTTC. Its translation is CASSVRFPGDEQFF.

This clonotype has a handful of counts. The rearrangement joins TRBV15 to TRBJ2-7, with D unclear. V was pared by 0 bases and J by 5 bases, with 20 bases between. The CDR3 runs to 17 residues. Germline V gene sequence: CDR1 LNHNV, CDR2 YYDKDF (reference sequence). CDR3 DNA sequence: TGTGCCACCAGCAGAGAGTCCGGACCTTACGGCCCCCACGAGCAGTACTTC. Translation gives CATSRESGPYGPHEQYF.